The next 19 T cell receptor beta chains were all read from a single sample in a study of blood T cell repertoires in COVID-19. Method: immunoSEQ multiplex PCR; TCRdb's copy keeps in-frame clones and lacks some. The table has around 260,000 clones, approximately 81% seen once. What was sequenced was peripheral blood. These receptors came from a man in his sixties with acute or convalescent COVID-19.

The CDR3 region is CASSLDGGGAGTEAFF. The CDR3 DNA sequence: TGTGCCAGCAGCTTAGATGGAGGGGGGGCTGGGACTGAAGCTTTCTTT. The rearrangement joins TRBV7-2 to TRBJ1-1, with D possibly TRBD1 on 6 matching bases. Germline V gene sequence: CDR1 SGHTA, CDR2 FQGNSA. With 1 base removed from V and 5 bases from J, the gap between germline ends came to 17 bases. The CDR3 consists of 16 residues.

J is TRBJ1-5 and V is TRBV4-1, with 7 bases lining up with TRBD1. The CDR3 runs to 15 residues. J was trimmed by 5 bases and V by 0 bases; bases with no gene match: 4. Germline lookup yields CDR1 MGHRA and CDR2 YSYEKL. The CDR3 sequence is CASSQETGRHQPQHF. The CDR3 region has the DNA TGCGCCAGCAGCCAAGAGACAGGGCGGCATCAGCCCCAGCATTTT.

The chain has TRBV4-1 and TRBJ1-6; D perhaps matches TRBD1 (6 bases). Germline V gene data show CDR1 as MGHRA and CDR2 as YSYEKL. The CDR3 totals 21 residues. Between the trimmed V and J ends, which lost 7 bases and 0 bases, there was a span of 28 bases. In DNA form, the CDR3 reads TGCGCCAGCAATCCCCATATAACAGGGCTTTTTCCGAGCTCCTATAATTCACCCCTCCACTTT. Translated: CASNPHITGLFPSSYNSPLHF.

The chain employs TRBV19 and TRBJ2-2; 9 bases line up with TRBD1. This CDR3 has 15 amino acids. CDR1 and CDR2 from the germline V gene are LNHDA and SQIVND (reference sequence). V shed 7 bases and J 7 bases; nucleotides not matched to a gene: 10. The CDR3 loop is CASNPRTGVDGELFF. DNA of the CDR3: TGTGCCAGTAACCCAAGGACAGGGGTGGACGGGGAGCTGTTTTTT.

V gene TRBV5-6 combines with J gene TRBJ2-1, with D unresolved. CDR1 is SGHDT, CDR2 YYEEEE, per germline. The V gene lost 4 bases and the J gene lost 4 bases, with 9 bases spanning the gap. The CDR3 has 13 residues. CDR3 protein: CASSPPAYNEQFF. CDR3 nucleotide sequence: TGTGCCAGCAGCCCCCCCGCGTACAATGAGCAGTTCTTC.

V and J are TRBV6-5 and TRBJ1-3, with D tentatively TRBD1 (5 bases). This CDR3 comprises 16 residues. V was clipped by 4 bases and J by 0 bases, with 13 bases between them. CDR1 and CDR2 from the germline V gene are MNHEY and SVGAGI. CDR3 nucleotide sequence: TGTGCCAGCAGTTTCCCCGGGACTGACTCTGGAAACACCATATATTTT. Translated: CASSFPGTDSGNTIYF.

The chain joins TRBV30 to TRBJ2-1; TRBD2 aligns across 8 bases. The germline gives CDR1 GTSNPN, CDR2 SVGIG (reference sequence). This CDR3 has 12 residues. Germline trimming cut 4 bases from V and 5 bases from J; bases unmatched to any gene: 1. The CDR3, as DNA: TGTGCCTGGACGGGACTAGACAATGAGCAGTTCTTC. This codes for CAWTGLDNEQFF.

The rearrangement joins TRBV30 to TRBJ1-5; D is unresolved. This CDR3 has 14 amino acids. Looked up from germline, CDR1 is GTSNPN and CDR2 is SVGIG (reference sequence). Trimming pared 1 base from V and 2 bases from J, leaving 9 bases between. This CDR3 is CAWSGGGGNQPQHF. Here the CDR3 DNA reads TGTGCCTGGAGTGGCGGCGGGGGCAATCAGCCCCAGCATTTT.

The CDR3 spells CASSVGGGAGNTGELFF. Written as DNA, the CDR3 is TGTGCCAGCAGCGTAGGGGGTGGGGCAGGGAACACCGGGGAGCTGTTTTTT. The rearrangement uses TRBV9 and TRBJ2-2, with a weak D call TRBD1 (5 bases). CDR1 and CDR2 (germline): SGDLS, YYNGEE. This CDR3 region has 17 residues. The V and J ends lost 0 bases and 1 base respectively, with 13 bases between them.

Details on this clone: At one end, the junction sequence differs from germline, possibly due to a read error. The rearrangement joins TRBV7-7 to TRBJ2-1, with 10 bases lining up with TRBD1. Germline lookup yields CDR1 SSHAT and CDR2 FNYEAQ (reference sequence). This CDR3 spans 15 amino acids. DNA of the CDR3: TGTGCTAGCAGCGCCCTCGGGACAGGGGTGGGTGAGCAGTTCTTC. This sequence encodes CASSALGTGVGEQFF.

This clone showed up just once. J is TRBJ2-5 and V is TRBV6-5; tentatively, D is TRBD1 (5 bases). In germline, CDR1 is MNHEY, CDR2 SVGAGI. The V gene lost 0 bases and the J gene lost 5 bases, with 16 bases spanning the gap. The CDR3 totals 16 residues. The CDR3 loop reads CASSYSSGPGAETQYF. The CDR3 DNA reads TGTGCCAGCAGTTACTCGTCAGGGCCAGGAGCGGAGACCCAGTACTTC.

The V call is TRBV13, the J call TRBJ1-5, with 7 positions matching TRBD1. With V trimmed by 3 bases and J by 1 base, 3 bases remained unmatched. Germline lookup yields CDR1 PRHDT and CDR2 FYEKMQ (reference sequence). CDR3 length: 15 residues. CDR3: CASSFRGQSNQPQHF. The CDR3 coding sequence is TGTGCCAGCAGCTTTAGGGGGCAGAGCAATCAGCCCCAGCATTTT.

The gene calls are TRBV7-9 and TRBJ2-2; 7 nucleotides align to TRBD1. CDR3 length equals 17 residues. In germline, CDR1 is SEHNR, CDR2 FQNEAQ (reference sequence). Unmatched junction bases numbered 14, after V lost 5 bases and J lost 5 bases. The CDR3 region has the DNA TGTGCCAGCAGCCCCCTGACAGGGCGGTTCTCGACCGGGGAGCTGTTTTTT. The encoded protein is CASSPLTGRFSTGELFF.

This clone showed up just a few times. The chain is built from TRBV19 and TRBJ1-5; tentatively, D is TRBD1 (6 bases). The V gene's germline CDR1 is LNHDA and CDR2 SQIVND (reference sequence). V lost 5 bases, J lost 10 bases, and 21 bases lay in between. The CDR3 loop spans 15 amino acids. CDR3 bases: TGTGCCAGTAGTCCCTGGGACACCGCCGGATCACCCCAGCATTTT. It codes for CASSPWDTAGSPQHF.

V and J are TRBV27 and TRBJ2-2; TRBD2 agrees at 9 bases. Germline V CDR1 and CDR2: MNHEY, SMNVEV (reference sequence). The CDR3 length is 16 residues. Trimming at V came to 2 bases and at J to 3 bases, leaving 4 bases not matched to a gene. The CDR3 DNA sequence: TGTGCCAGCAGTTTACAGCTAGCGGGGCACACCGGGGAGCTGTTTTTT. Its translation is CASSLQLAGHTGELFF.

V gene TRBV19 combines with J gene TRBJ1-2; D possibly corresponds to TRBD1 (6 bases). Trimming pared 10 bases from V and 8 bases from J, leaving 23 bases between. This CDR3 contains 14 residues. Germline lookup yields CDR1 LNHDA and CDR2 SQIVND (reference sequence). As DNA, the CDR3 is TGTGCCATCCGCAACACAGGGAGTCGCGGAGGCTACACCTTC. It is translated as CAIRNTGSRGGYTF.

This chain connects TRBV30 to TRBJ1-2; no reliable D call. V lost 7 bases and J lost 4, with 13 bases in between. CDR3 length equals 12 residues. CDR1 GTSNPN and CDR2 SVGIG come from the germline V gene (reference sequence). The CDR3 DNA reads as TGTGCCTCGGTCTTAGGAGCCTATGGCTACACCTTC. This sequence encodes CASVLGAYGYTF.

This sequence joins TRBV29-1 and TRBJ2-1, with TRBD2 identical over 10 bases. The CDR3 is 14 residues long. Per germline, CDR1 SQVTM and CDR2 ANQGSEA. With 5 bases clipped from V and 5 bases from J, the junction kept 6 bases outside the gene matches. This CDR3 reads CSVSSSGGNNEQFF. The CDR3 nucleotides are TGCAGCGTTTCCTCTAGCGGGGGCAACAATGAGCAGTTCTTC.

This chain uses TRBV2 with TRBJ2-7; maybe TRBD2 (6 bases). Trimming removed 6 bases from V and 12 bases from J, with 27 bases in between. Germline CDR1 is SNHLY and CDR2 is FYNNEI. This CDR3 comprises 15 residues. The CDR3 region has the DNA TGTGCCAGCAGATTAGACGGGAGAGGCTCTTTGATTCTGTACTTC. It encodes CASRLDGRGSLILYF.